This note documents a single TCR beta chain sequence. The antigen is unknown. These data come from a study of blood T cells in healthy people across ages. General study findings and limits: Estimates of diversity drawn from one million T cells were considered underestimates.

A second about 7 to 11 cycle PCR used barcoded and J-beta primers. TCRdb ran MiXCR on the 5' RACE reads and lists one entry per CDR3 protein. This sample has under 2 million distinct CDR3 sequences; 30% to 40% occur once, and the top ten carry 11%. The source is a woman in her 30s in good health. The sample was blood.

In DNA, the CDR3 is TGTGCCAGCCGGGGGGGGCAAGAGACCCAGTACTTC. Amino acids: CASRGGQETQYF. This rearrangement joins TRBV28 to TRBJ2-5; 8 bases align to TRBD2. The CDR3 runs to 12 residues. The trim removed 8 bases at V and 2 bases at J, leaving 1 base unmatched. The germline gives CDR1 MDHEN, CDR2 SYDVKM.